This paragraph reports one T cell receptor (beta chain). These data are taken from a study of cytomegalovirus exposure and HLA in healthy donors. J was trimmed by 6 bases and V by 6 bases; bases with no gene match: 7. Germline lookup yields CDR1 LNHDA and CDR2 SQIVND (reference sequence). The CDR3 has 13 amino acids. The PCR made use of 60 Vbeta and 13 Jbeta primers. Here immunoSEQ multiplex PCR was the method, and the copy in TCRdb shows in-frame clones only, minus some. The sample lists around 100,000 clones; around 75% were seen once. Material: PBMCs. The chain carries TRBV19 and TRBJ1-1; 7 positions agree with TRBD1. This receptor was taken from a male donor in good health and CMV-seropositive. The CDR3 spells CASRRQGVAEAFF. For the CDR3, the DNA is TGTGCCAGTAGGCGACAGGGTGTCGCTGAAGCTTTCTTT.